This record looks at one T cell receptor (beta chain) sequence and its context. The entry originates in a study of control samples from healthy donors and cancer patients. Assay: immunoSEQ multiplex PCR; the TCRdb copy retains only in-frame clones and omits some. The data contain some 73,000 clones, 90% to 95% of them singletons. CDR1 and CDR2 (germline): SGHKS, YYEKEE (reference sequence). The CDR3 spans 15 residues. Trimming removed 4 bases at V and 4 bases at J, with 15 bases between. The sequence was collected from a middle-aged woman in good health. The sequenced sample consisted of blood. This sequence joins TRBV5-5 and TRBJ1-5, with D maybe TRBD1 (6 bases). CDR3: CASSPYRGGNQPQHF. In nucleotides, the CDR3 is TGTGCCAGCAGCCCCTACAGAGGGGGGAATCAGCCCCAGCATTTT.